The table lists the clone carrying this T cell receptor (beta chain) with a count of one. This sample is part of a study of cytomegalovirus exposure and HLA in healthy donors. Generated by immunoSEQ multiplex PCR, the TCRdb table keeps only in-frame clones and is missing some. Among about 340,000 clones listed, roughly 89% were seen once. The clonotype was recovered from a woman younger than 30 in good health and CMV-seronegative. Sequenced sample: PBMCs.

Here the CDR3 DNA reads TGTGCCAGTAGCCTCATGACTACAGGGACCGGCTATGGCTACACCTTC. This translates into CASSLMTTGTGYGYTF. The chain uses TRBV19 and TRBJ1-2, with TRBD1 as a possible D gene (6 bases). Deletions cut 6 bases from V and 4 bases from J, with 21 bases between. The CDR3 runs to 16 residues. The V gene's germline CDR1 is LNHDA and CDR2 SQIVND (reference sequence).